These 10 T cell receptor beta chains were all obtained from the same sample, sequenced in a study of esophageal squamous cell carcinoma under preoperative chemotherapy. A single record per CDR3 protein comes from TCRdb applying MiXCR to the PCR reads. The table lists over 15,000 distinct CDR3 sequences, 40% to 50% of them singletons. Indicated time point: before preoperative PTX-NDP chemotherapy. This sample was obtained from a patient given preoperative chemotherapy. These receptors originate from a human donor with esophageal squamous cell carcinoma. The donor label of this sample is uncertain.

The chain is built from TRBV6-1 and TRBJ2-1, with TRBD2 matching 7 bases. The CDR3 covers 17 residues. With 6 bases clipped from V and 0 bases from J, the junction kept 11 bases outside the gene matches. Looked up from germline, CDR1 is MNHNS and CDR2 is SASEGT. The CDR3 nucleotides read TGTGCCAGCAGAATCCTCCTAGCGGAGAGCTCCTACAATGAGCAGTTCTTC. Encoded protein: CASRILLAESSYNEQFF.

This clonotype was seen once. An end of the junction differs from the germline gene, which may be a read error. V and J are TRBV7-2 and TRBJ2-3, with 8 nucleotides matching TRBD2. CDR1 is SGHTA, CDR2 FQGNSA, per germline. The CDR3 loop spans 16 amino acids. The CDR3 sequence: CASRGRRGGSTDTQYF. The CDR3 DNA reads TGTGCCAGCAGGGGACGACGGGGGGGGAGCACAGATACCCAGTACTTT.

J is TRBJ2-1 and V is TRBV6-5; D is undetermined. This CDR3 is 16 amino acids long. V lost 0 bases, J lost 2 bases, and 11 bases lay in between. CDR1 is MNHEY and CDR2 is SVGAGI in the germline V gene. In DNA form, the CDR3 reads TGTGCCAGCAGTTACTCTGTTGTAACCACCTACAATGAGCAGTTCTTC. Residues: CASSYSVVTTYNEQFF.

The rearrangement uses TRBV7-2 and TRBJ2-5; weak D call: TRBD1 (7 bases). Germline CDR1 is SGHTA and CDR2 is FQGNSA. This CDR3 region has 15 residues. Trimming took off 6 bases at V and 10 bases at J, with 24 bases between the two ends. CDR3 residues: CASRQGGRAQNIQYF. The CDR3 bases are TGTGCCAGCAGGCAGGGGGGCCGTGCCCAAAACATCCAGTACTTC.

V and J are TRBV6-1 and TRBJ2-5, with D possibly matching TRBD1 (5 bases). The J call could be wrong; TRBJ2-7 is a better fit for the DNA end. Germline V CDR1 and CDR2: MNHNS, SASEGT. The CDR3 contains 14 residues. The DNA of the CDR3 is TGTGCCAGCAGTGAAGACGGCAGGGACTACGAGCAGTACTTC. Protein: CASSEDGRDYEQYF.

In its sample, this clonotype was seen a few times. The rearrangement joins TRBV6-1 to TRBJ1-3; D is possibly TRBD1 (5 bases). CDR1 MNHNS and CDR2 SASEGT come from the germline V gene. This CDR3 is built from 14 residues. V was shortened by 3 bases and J by 4 bases, with 10 bases between the two germline ends. The CDR3 DNA reads as TGTGCCAGCAGTGAGGGACTGTCCGGAAACACCATATATTTT. Translating gives CASSEGLSGNTIYF.

The rearrangement joins TRBV7-8 to TRBJ2-7; perhaps D is TRBD1 or TRBD2 (6 bases each). Germline loops: CDR1 SGHVS, CDR2 FQNEAQ. This CDR3 region has 15 residues. The V end lost 0 bases, the J end lost 3 bases, and 12 bases lay between the germline ends. This chain's CDR3 is CASSLARGADYEQYF. For the CDR3, the DNA is TGTGCCAGCAGCTTAGCTAGGGGGGCGGACTACGAGCAGTACTTC.

The chain employs TRBV25-1 and TRBJ2-1; 11 bases line up with TRBD2. J lost 5 bases, V lost 6 bases, and 6 bases had no gene match. The CDR3 covers 15 residues. Germline assignment: CDR1 MGHDK and CDR2 SYGVNS. The CDR3 DNA sequence: TGTGCCAGCAGCAGGACTAGCGGGTTAAACAATGAGCAGTTCTTC. Protein product: CASSRTSGLNNEQFF.

In its sample, this clonotype was seen a few times. The chain combines TRBV7-7 with TRBJ1-1, with 7 bases fitting TRBD1. CDR1 and CDR2 from the germline V gene are SSHAT and FNYEAQ (reference sequence). The CDR3 consists of 15 residues. The ends lost 5 bases at V and 1 base at J; junction bases unmatched: 7. CDR3 sequence: CASSTTGTENTEAFF. The CDR3 DNA reads as TGTGCCAGCAGCACAACCGGGACAGAGAACACTGAAGCTTTCTTT.

In this sample, this clonotype turned up once. This rearrangement joins TRBV7-8 to TRBJ2-1, with D possibly being TRBD1 or TRBD2 (5 bases each). Trimming cost V 6 bases and J 5 bases, with 14 bases left between them. The length of the CDR3 is 14 residues. CDR1 is SGHVS, CDR2 FQNEAQ, per germline. The chain's CDR3 is CASRGPTGNNEQFF. The CDR3 DNA reads as TGTGCCAGCAGGGGACCCACCGGGAACAATGAGCAGTTCTTC.